The 29 T cell receptor beta chains below all came from one sample that was sequenced in a study of blood T cell repertoires in COVID-19. Assay: immunoSEQ multiplex PCR; the TCRdb copy retains only in-frame clones and omits some. Counted here are around 140,000 clones, 82% occurring once; the ten biggest clones make up over 12%. The sequenced sample was peripheral blood. The receptors come from a human donor with acute or convalescent COVID-19. The donor label of this sample is uncertain.

V gene TRBV11-2 combines with J gene TRBJ2-7; 7 bases map to TRBD1. The CDR3 length is 14 residues. The J segment lost 3 bases and the V segment lost 5 bases, leaving 7 bases of the junction unmatched. Germline assignment: CDR1 SGHAT and CDR2 FQNNGV. The DNA for the CDR3 is TGTGCCAGCAGCACCGGACAGGCCTACTACGAGCAGTACTTC. Translated, it gives CASSTGQAYYEQYF.

The CDR3 DNA reads TGTGCCAGCAGAGGGGGCGGAATCGGGGAGCTGTTTTTT. Protein product: CASRGGGIGELFF. The J gene is TRBJ2-2, the V gene TRBV2; TRBD1 matches 7 bases. The V gene's germline CDR1 is SNHLY and CDR2 FYNNEI. CDR3 length equals 13 residues. Unmatched junction bases numbered 5, after V lost 6 bases and J lost 7 bases.

The chain carries TRBV30 and TRBJ1-2; D is possibly TRBD1 (5 bases). Looked up from germline, CDR1 is GTSNPN and CDR2 is SVGIG (reference sequence). The CDR3 has 15 residues. Trimming pared 1 base from V and 5 bases from J, leaving 17 bases between. Written as DNA, the CDR3 is TGTGCCTGGAGTGGGGCAGGGCGGTCTCGGTATGGCTACACCTTC. This translates into CAWSGAGRSRYGYTF. Full variable domain (rest looked up from reference TRBV30 and TRBJ1-2): SQTIHQWPATLVQPVGSPLSLECTVEGTSNPNLYWYRQAAGRGLQLLFYSVGIGQISSEVPQNLSASRPQDRQFILSSKKLLLSDSGFYLCAWSGAGRSRYGYTFGSGTRLTVV.

The J gene is TRBJ1-6, the V gene TRBV5-1, with 10 bases fitting TRBD1. The CDR3 spans 15 residues. V trimming: 4 bases; J trimming: 7 bases; junction bases outside the gene matches: 5. Germline V gene data show CDR1 as SGHRS and CDR2 as YFSETQ. CDR3 sequence: CASSPRTGGNSPLHF. As DNA, the CDR3 is TGCGCCAGCAGCCCTCGGACAGGGGGAAATTCACCCCTCCACTTT.

This chain links TRBV29-1 with TRBJ2-3; 11 bases fit TRBD2. CDR3 size: 14 residues. CDR1 SQVTM and CDR2 ANQGSEA come from the germline V gene. V shed 5 bases and J 3 bases; nucleotides not matched to a gene: 4. CDR3 residues: CSVRIAGGTDTQYF. The CDR3 DNA follows: TGCAGCGTTCGGATAGCGGGGGGGACAGATACGCAGTATTTT.

This clone has only a few counts. The rearrangement links TRBV5-1 to TRBJ2-2, with TRBD1 matching 7 bases. The V and J ends lost 2 bases and 3 bases, in that order; junction bases with no gene match: 7. The germline CDR1 and CDR2 sequences are SGHRS and YFSETQ. CDR3 size: 16 residues. Here the CDR3 reads CASSFRQGRDTGELFF. The CDR3 coding sequence is TGCGCCAGCAGCTTCAGACAGGGCAGAGACACCGGGGAGCTGTTTTTT. Full variable domain (remainder filled in from reference TRBV5-1 and TRBJ2-2): KAGVTQTPRYLIKTRGQQVTLSCSPISGHRSVSWYQQTPGQGLQFLFEYFSETQRNKGNFPGRFSGRQFSNSRSEMNVSTLELGDSALYLCASSFRQGRDTGELFFGEGSRLTVL.

This clone has just a few counts. The genes are TRBV19 and TRBJ1-2, with a possible D match to TRBD1 (5 bases). This CDR3 contains 13 residues. The V and J ends lost 8 bases and 3 bases respectively, with 13 bases between them. Germline V lookup: CDR1 LNHDA, CDR2 SQIVND (reference sequence). This CDR3 reads CASSGGKDYGYTF. The CDR3 DNA reads TGTGCCAGTTCCGGGGGGAAGGACTATGGCTACACCTTC.

V usage is TRBV3-1 (or the pseudogene TRBV3-2) and J usage is TRBJ1-1; tentative D call: TRBD1 (5 bases). Trimming took off 4 bases at V and 5 bases at J, with 14 bases between the two ends. Germline CDR1 and CDR2: LGHDT and YNNKEL (reference sequence). This CDR3 has 14 amino acids. This CDR3 reads CASSRIREGTEAFF. Here the CDR3 DNA reads TGTGCCAGCAGCCGGATAAGGGAGGGGACTGAAGCTTTCTTT.

The V gene is TRBV2, the J gene TRBJ1-4, with 7 bases that match TRBD1. Germline loops: CDR1 SNHLY, CDR2 FYNNEI. The CDR3 has 14 amino acids. V trimming: 1 base; J trimming: 10 bases; junction bases outside the gene matches: 6. CDR3 protein: CASSEVRGSGKLFF. The CDR3 DNA follows: TGTGCCAGCAGTGAAGTCAGGGGGTCAGGAAAACTGTTTTTT.

The chain combines TRBV29-1 with TRBJ2-3; D unresolved. V lost 8 bases to trimming and J lost 6 bases, with 18 bases between them. This CDR3 is 13 amino acids long. Germline V lookup: CDR1 SQVTM, CDR2 ANQGSEA. The CDR3 DNA reads as TGCAGCCTAAGACCCGCAGTGAGGGATACGCAGTATTTT. Translated, it gives CSLRPAVRDTQYF.

This rearrangement joins TRBV27 to TRBJ1-6, with D maybe TRBD1 (6 bases). The CDR3 runs to 15 residues. Trimming shortened V by 5 bases and J by 4 bases, and 12 bases separated the two germline ends. Germline CDR1 MNHEY, CDR2 SMNVEV (reference sequence). The CDR3 region has the DNA TGTGCCAGCAGTCCCCGGACAGCGTATAATTCACCCCTCCACTTT. Amino acids: CASSPRTAYNSPLHF.

Details on this clone: Other DNA sequences in the same sample also yield this CDR3. The rearrangement uses TRBV9 and TRBJ2-5, with a possible D match to TRBD1 (5 bases). Trimming took off 0 bases at V and 2 bases at J, with 8 bases between the two ends. This CDR3 contains 14 residues. CDR1 is SGDLS, CDR2 YYNGEE, per germline. The CDR3 region has the DNA TGTGCCAGCAGCGTAGGGGGCAATCAAGAGACCCAGTACTTC. It specifies CASSVGGNQETQYF.

The chain recombines TRBV5-1 with TRBJ1-6; 9 positions agree with TRBD1. CDR1 is SGHRS and CDR2 is YFSETQ in the germline V gene. V lost 3 bases, J lost 7 bases, and 8 bases stayed unmatched. This CDR3 contains 16 residues. CDR3: CASSSIGQGLNSPLHF. The CDR3 region has the DNA TGCGCCAGCAGCTCAATTGGACAGGGGTTAAATTCACCCCTCCACTTT. Based on the CDR3 plus reference TRBV5-1 and TRBJ1-6, the full variable domain is KAGVTQTPRYLIKTRGQQVTLSCSPISGHRSVSWYQQTPGQGLQFLFEYFSETQRNKGNFPGRFSGRQFSNSRSEMNVSTLELGDSALYLCASSSIGQGLNSPLHFGNGTRLTVT.

The chain is built from TRBV18 and TRBJ1-2; no clear D. From germline, CDR1 is KGHSH and CDR2 LQKENI. Deletions cut 0 bases from V and 6 bases from J, with 8 bases between. The CDR3 covers 13 residues. CDR3 in amino acids: CASSPPVPDGYTF. CDR3 bases: TGTGCCAGCTCACCACCAGTGCCGGATGGCTACACCTTC.

To note about this clone: The conserved phenylalanine or tryptophan is not found at the CDR3 terminus, so this likely reflects a read error. J is TRBJ1-1 and V is TRBV5-1; D is unresolved. The V end lost 4 bases, the J end lost 6 bases, and 16 bases lay between the germline ends. From germline, CDR1 is SGHRS and CDR2 YFSETQ. CDR3 length: 14 residues. The CDR3 loop is CASSPSGENAEAFL. CDR3 coding DNA: TGCGCCAGCAGCCCTTCCGGGGAAAATGCTGAAGCTTTCCTT.

The gene calls are TRBV4-1 and TRBJ2-3, with 12 bases lining up with TRBD2. Trimming cost V 1 base and J 1 base; bases outside gene matches: 3. Germline CDR1 is MGHRA and CDR2 is YSYEKL. This CDR3 comprises 17 residues. CDR3 in amino acids: CASSQVRTSGGTDTQYF. For the CDR3, the DNA is TGCGCCAGCAGCCAAGTACGGACTAGCGGGGGCACAGATACGCAGTATTTT.

J is TRBJ1-2 and V is TRBV12-3 or TRBV12-4; no firm D call. Trimming removed 4 bases from V and 1 base from J, with 4 bases in between. CDR3 length: 12 residues. In nucleotides, the CDR3 is TGTGCCAGCAGTTATAATAACTATGGCTACACCTTC. It yields the protein CASSYNNYGYTF.

CDR3 DNA sequence: TGTGCCAGCAGTCTCGTCCTAGATGCTGGCTACACCTTC. Residues: CASSLVLDAGYTF. The chain joins TRBV12-3 or TRBV12-4 to TRBJ1-2, with D hard to call. V gave up 5 bases and J gave up 7 bases, with 14 bases separating them. CDR3 length: 13 residues.

This chain connects TRBV27 to TRBJ2-1; D not certain. Trimming cost V 3 bases and J 0 bases, with 12 bases left between them. Germline-derived CDR1 and CDR2 are MNHEY and SMNVEV (reference sequence). This CDR3 has 16 amino acids. CDR3 region: CASSFRPSGSYNEQFF. The CDR3, as DNA: TGTGCCAGCAGTTTCCGACCCTCGGGCTCCTACAATGAGCAGTTCTTC.

This clone was detected ten times or more. The gene calls are TRBV3-1 (or the pseudogene TRBV3-2) and TRBJ1-2; no firm D call. The CDR3 is 14 amino acids. Germline values: CDR1 LGHDT, CDR2 YNNKEL (reference sequence). V lost 4 bases and J 6 bases, leaving 15 bases between the germline ends. The CDR3 region is CASSPLSQNHGYTF. The CDR3 DNA sequence: TGTGCCAGCAGCCCCCTGTCGCAGAACCATGGCTACACCTTC.

The V gene is TRBV4-3, the J gene TRBJ1-2; TRBD1 aligns across 7 bases. Trimming at V came to 2 bases and at J to 3 bases, leaving 9 bases not matched to a gene. Germline CDR1 is LGHNA and CDR2 is YSLEER. This CDR3 comprises 16 residues. The DNA of the CDR3 is TGCGCCAGCAGCCAATCCCAGGGGACAGCAGACTATGGCTACACCTTC. It is translated as CASSQSQGTADYGYTF.

The chain joins TRBV5-1 to TRBJ1-1; D not resolved. CDR1 and CDR2 (germline): SGHRS, YFSETQ. With 0 bases removed from V and 7 bases from J, the gap between germline ends came to 10 bases. There are 13 residues in the CDR3. Written as DNA, the CDR3 is TGCGCCAGCAGCTTGGGCATCCCGGGTGAAGCTTTCTTT. Protein product: CASSLGIPGEAFF.

About this clone: The sample has other DNA sequences that encode this CDR3 too. The rearrangement joins TRBV18 to TRBJ1-1, with D unresolved. The V end was cut by 0 bases, the J end by 4 bases, with 6 bases between. The CDR3 covers 13 residues. Germline CDR1 reads KGHSH; CDR2 reads LQKENI. The CDR3 is CASSPPAGTEAFF. The CDR3 region has the DNA TGTGCCAGCTCACCACCCGCCGGCACTGAAGCTTTCTTT.

The chain is built from TRBV2 and TRBJ1-2; unclear D gene. V was cut by 6 bases and J by 0 bases, with 8 bases left in between. The CDR3 spans 13 residues. The germline V gene encodes CDR1 SNHLY and CDR2 FYNNEI. CDR3 residues: CASRAGANYGYTF. CDR3 in DNA: TGTGCCAGCAGAGCCGGGGCTAACTATGGCTACACCTTC. The variable domain in full, with the rest retrieved from reference TRBV2 and TRBJ1-2, is EPEVTQTPSHQVTQMGQEVILRCVPISNHLYFYWYRQILGQKVEFLVSFYNNEISEKSEIFDDQFSVERPDGSNFTLKIRSTKLEDSAMYFCASRAGANYGYTFGSGTRLTVV.

The chain has TRBV29-1 and TRBJ1-3; tentatively, D is TRBD1 (5 bases). The CDR3 loop spans 15 amino acids. Trimming took off 4 bases at V and 0 bases at J, with 13 bases between the two ends. Germline V CDR1 and CDR2: SQVTM, ANQGSEA. The CDR3 coding sequence is TGCAGCGTTGTGGTTACAGGTAGCTCTGGAAACACCATATATTTT. Translated: CSVVVTGSSGNTIYF. Using reference TRBV29-1 and TRBJ1-3 for the parts outside the CDR3, the full variable domain is SAVISQKPSRDICQRGTSLTIQCQVDSQVTMMFWYRQQPGQSLTLIATANQGSEATYESGFVIDKFPISRPNLTFSTLTVSNMSPEDSSIYLCSVVVTGSSGNTIYFGEGSWLTVV.

V gene TRBV7-9 combines with J gene TRBJ1-2, with 8 bases identical to TRBD1. Per germline, CDR1 SEHNR and CDR2 FQNEAQ (reference sequence). The CDR3 contains 15 residues. V shed 4 bases and J 4 bases; nucleotides not matched to a gene: 8. The CDR3 protein is CASSSADRAAYGYTF. CDR3 in DNA: TGTGCCAGCAGCTCCGCGGACAGGGCCGCCTATGGCTACACCTTC.

The chain links TRBV11-2 to TRBJ1-1; 7 bases agree with TRBD1. This CDR3 comprises 15 residues. CDR1 and CDR2 from the germline V gene are SGHAT and FQNNGV. Trimming cost V 5 bases and J 1 base; bases outside gene matches: 7. CDR3 region: CASSPAGQPNTEAFF. CDR3 coding DNA: TGTGCCAGCAGCCCCGCGGGACAGCCGAACACTGAAGCTTTCTTT.

The chain joins TRBV5-1 to TRBJ1-5, with 8 nucleotides matching TRBD1. V lost 3 bases to trimming and J lost 7 bases; unmatched junction nucleotides: 9. CDR3 size: 15 residues. Germline loops: CDR1 SGHRS, CDR2 YFSETQ. CDR3 DNA: TGCGCCAGCAGCTCCGACGGACAGGGAGGACAGCCCCAGCATTTT. It is translated as CASSSDGQGGQPQHF.

In DNA, the CDR3 is TGTGCCAGCAGCCAGCGTAGCAATCAGCCCCAGCATTTT. It translates to CASSQRSNQPQHF. The chain uses TRBV7-8 and TRBJ1-5; no firm D call. This CDR3 is built from 13 residues. V lost 5 bases to trimming and J lost 0 bases, with 5 bases between them. Germline assignment: CDR1 SGHVS and CDR2 FQNEAQ. Drawing the rest from reference TRBV7-8 and TRBJ1-5, the complete variable domain is GAGVSQSPRYKVAKRGQDVALRCDPISGHVSLFWYQQALGQGPEFLTYFQNEAQLDKSGLPSDRFFAERPEGSVSTLKIQRTQQEDSAVYLCASSQRSNQPQHFGDGTRLSIL.